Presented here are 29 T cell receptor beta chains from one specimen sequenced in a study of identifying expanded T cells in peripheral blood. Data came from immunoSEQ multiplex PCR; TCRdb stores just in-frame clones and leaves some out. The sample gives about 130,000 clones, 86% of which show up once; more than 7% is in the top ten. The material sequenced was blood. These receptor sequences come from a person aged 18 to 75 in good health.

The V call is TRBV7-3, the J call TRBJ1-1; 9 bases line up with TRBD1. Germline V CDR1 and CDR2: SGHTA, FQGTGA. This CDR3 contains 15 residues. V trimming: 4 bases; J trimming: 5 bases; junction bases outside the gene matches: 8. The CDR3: CASSSDGQGFTEAFF. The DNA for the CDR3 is TGTGCCAGCAGCTCAGACGGACAGGGGTTTACTGAAGCTTTCTTT.

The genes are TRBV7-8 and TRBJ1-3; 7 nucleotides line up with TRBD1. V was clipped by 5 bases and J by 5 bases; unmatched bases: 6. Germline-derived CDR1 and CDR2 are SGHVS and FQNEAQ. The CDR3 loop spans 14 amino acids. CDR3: CASSLGQTRNTIYF. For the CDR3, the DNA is TGTGCCAGCAGCCTGGGACAGACCAGAAACACCATATATTTT.

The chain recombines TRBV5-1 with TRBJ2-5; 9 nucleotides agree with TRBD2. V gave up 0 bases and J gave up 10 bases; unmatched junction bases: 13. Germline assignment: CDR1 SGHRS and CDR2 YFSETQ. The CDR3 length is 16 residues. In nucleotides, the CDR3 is TGCGCCAGCAGCTTGGTTCTAGCGGGGAACAATGGAGTCCAGTACTTC. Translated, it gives CASSLVLAGNNGVQYF.

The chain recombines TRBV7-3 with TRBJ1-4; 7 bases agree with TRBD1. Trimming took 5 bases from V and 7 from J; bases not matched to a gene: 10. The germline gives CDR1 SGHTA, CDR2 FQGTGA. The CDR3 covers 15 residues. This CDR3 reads CASSNPGTALEKLFF. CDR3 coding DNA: TGTGCCAGCAGCAACCCCGGGACAGCTCTTGAAAAACTGTTTTTT. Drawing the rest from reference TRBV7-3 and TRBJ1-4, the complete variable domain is GAGVSQTPSNKVTEKGKYVELRCDPISGHTALYWYRQSLGQGPEFLIYFQGTGAADDSGLPNDRFFAVRPEGSVSTLKIQRTERGDSAVYLCASSNPGTALEKLFFGSGTQLSVL.

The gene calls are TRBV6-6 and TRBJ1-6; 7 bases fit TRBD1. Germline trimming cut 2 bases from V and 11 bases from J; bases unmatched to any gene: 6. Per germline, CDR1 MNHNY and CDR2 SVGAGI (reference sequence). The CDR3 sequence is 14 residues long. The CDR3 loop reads CASSYTGVEAPLHF. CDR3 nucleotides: TGTGCCAGCAGTTACACAGGGGTCGAAGCACCCCTCCACTTT.

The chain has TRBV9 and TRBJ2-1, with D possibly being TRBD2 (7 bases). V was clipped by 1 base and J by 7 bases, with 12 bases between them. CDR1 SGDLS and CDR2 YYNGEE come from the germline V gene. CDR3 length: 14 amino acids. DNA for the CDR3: TGTGCCAGCAGCGTAAGTGGGGGGGCGAATGAGCAGTTCTTC. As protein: CASSVSGGANEQFF.

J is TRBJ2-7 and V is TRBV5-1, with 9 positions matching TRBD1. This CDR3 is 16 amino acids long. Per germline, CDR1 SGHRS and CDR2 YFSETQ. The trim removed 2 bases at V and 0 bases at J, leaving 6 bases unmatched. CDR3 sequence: CASSFAGTGSSYEQYF. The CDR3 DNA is TGCGCCAGCAGCTTTGCCGGGACAGGGAGCTCCTACGAGCAGTACTTC. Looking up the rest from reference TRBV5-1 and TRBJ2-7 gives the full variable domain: KAGVTQTPRYLIKTRGQQVTLSCSPISGHRSVSWYQQTPGQGLQFLFEYFSETQRNKGNFPGRFSGRQFSNSRSEMNVSTLELGDSALYLCASSFAGTGSSYEQYFGPGTRLTVT.

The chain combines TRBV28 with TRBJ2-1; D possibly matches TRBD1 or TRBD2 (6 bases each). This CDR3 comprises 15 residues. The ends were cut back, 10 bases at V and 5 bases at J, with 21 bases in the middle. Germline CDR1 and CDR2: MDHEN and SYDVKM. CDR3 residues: CATAKGGAWNNEQFF. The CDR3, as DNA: TGTGCCACCGCTAAGGGGGGAGCTTGGAACAATGAGCAGTTCTTC.

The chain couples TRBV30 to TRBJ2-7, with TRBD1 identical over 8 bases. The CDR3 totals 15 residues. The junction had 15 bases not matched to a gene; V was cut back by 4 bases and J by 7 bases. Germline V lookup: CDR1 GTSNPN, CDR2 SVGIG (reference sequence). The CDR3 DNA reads TGTGCCTGGACTTCCCAGGGGGCGATCTCTGGTGAGCAGTACTTC. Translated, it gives CAWTSQGAISGEQYF.

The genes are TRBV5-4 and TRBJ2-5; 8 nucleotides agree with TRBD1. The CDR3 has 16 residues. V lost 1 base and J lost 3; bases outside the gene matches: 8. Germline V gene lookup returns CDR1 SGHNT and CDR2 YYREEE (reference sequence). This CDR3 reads CASSLRKGTGEETQYF. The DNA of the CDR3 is TGTGCCAGCAGCTTGAGGAAAGGGACAGGAGAAGAGACCCAGTACTTC.

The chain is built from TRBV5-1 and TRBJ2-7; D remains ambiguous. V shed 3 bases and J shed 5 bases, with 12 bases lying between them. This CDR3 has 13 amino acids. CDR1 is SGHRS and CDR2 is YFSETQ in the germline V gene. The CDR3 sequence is CASSSLETHEQYF. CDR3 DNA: TGCGCCAGCAGCTCGCTAGAGACCCACGAGCAGTACTTC.

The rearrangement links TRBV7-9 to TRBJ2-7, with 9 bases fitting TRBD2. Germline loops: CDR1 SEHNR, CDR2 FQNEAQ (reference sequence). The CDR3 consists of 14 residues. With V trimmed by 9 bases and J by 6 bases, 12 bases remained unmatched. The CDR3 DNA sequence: TGTGCCAGTACCGTTGCGGGGGGGCTGGGCGAGCAGTACTTC. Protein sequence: CASTVAGGLGEQYF.

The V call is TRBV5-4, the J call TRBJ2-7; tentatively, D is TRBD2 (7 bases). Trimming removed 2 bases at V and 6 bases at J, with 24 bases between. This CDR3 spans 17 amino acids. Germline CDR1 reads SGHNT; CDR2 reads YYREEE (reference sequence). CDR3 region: CASSLGGVAELLIEQYF. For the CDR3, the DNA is TGTGCCAGCAGCTTAGGGGGGGTAGCGGAACTCCTAATCGAGCAGTACTTC.

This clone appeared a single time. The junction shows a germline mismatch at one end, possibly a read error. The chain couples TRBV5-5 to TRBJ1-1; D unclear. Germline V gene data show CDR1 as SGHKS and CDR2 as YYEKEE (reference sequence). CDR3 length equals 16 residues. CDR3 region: CASTLLARAMNTEAFF. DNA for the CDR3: TGTGCCAGCACCTTGTTGGCACGGGCGATGAACACTGAAGCTTTCTTT. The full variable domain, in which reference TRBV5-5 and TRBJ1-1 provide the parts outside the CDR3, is DAGVTQSPTHLIKTRGQQVTLRCSPISGHKSVSWYQQVLGQGPQFIFQYYEKEERGRGNFPDRFSARQFPNYSSELNVNALLLGDSALYLCASTLLARAMNTEAFFGQGTRLTVV.

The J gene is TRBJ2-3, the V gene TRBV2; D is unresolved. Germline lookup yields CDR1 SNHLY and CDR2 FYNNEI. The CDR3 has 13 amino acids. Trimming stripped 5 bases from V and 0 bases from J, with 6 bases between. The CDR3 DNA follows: TGTGCCAGCAGTATGGAAAGCACAGATACGCAGTATTTT. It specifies CASSMESTDTQYF.

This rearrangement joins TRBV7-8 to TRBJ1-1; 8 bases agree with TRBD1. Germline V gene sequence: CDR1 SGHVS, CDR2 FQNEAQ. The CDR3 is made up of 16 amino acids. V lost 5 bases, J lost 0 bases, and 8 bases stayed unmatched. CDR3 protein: CASSARQGPMNTEAFF. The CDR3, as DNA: TGTGCCAGCAGCGCCCGACAGGGGCCTATGAACACTGAAGCTTTCTTT.

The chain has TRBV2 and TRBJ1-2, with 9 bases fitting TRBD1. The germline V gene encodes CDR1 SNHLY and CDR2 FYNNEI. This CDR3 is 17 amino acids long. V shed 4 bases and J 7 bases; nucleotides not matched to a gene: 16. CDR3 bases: TGTGCCAGCAGTGTCCCGGGACAGGGACCGGCTTCCTCTGGCTACACCTTC. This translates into CASSVPGQGPASSGYTF.

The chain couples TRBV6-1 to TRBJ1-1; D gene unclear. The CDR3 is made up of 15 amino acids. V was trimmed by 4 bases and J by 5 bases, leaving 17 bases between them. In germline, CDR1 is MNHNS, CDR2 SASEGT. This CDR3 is CASSGGIFGWTEAFF. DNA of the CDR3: TGTGCCAGCAGTGGCGGGATTTTCGGATGGACTGAAGCTTTCTTT.

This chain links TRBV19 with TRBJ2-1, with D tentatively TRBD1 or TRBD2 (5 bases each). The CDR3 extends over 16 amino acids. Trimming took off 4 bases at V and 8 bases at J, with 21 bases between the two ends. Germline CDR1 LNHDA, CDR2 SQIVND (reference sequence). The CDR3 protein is CASSREGARGGYEQFF. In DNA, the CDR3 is TGTGCCAGTAGTAGGGAAGGGGCGAGAGGAGGTTATGAGCAGTTCTTC.

CDR3 DNA sequence: TGTGCCTGGAGCGAATGGGGGGGGCCTCTCTACAATGAGCAGTTCTTC. Protein: CAWSEWGGPLYNEQFF. The rearrangement uses TRBV30 and TRBJ2-1, with D maybe TRBD2 (7 bases). CDR1 GTSNPN and CDR2 SVGIG come from the germline V gene (reference sequence). The CDR3 is made up of 16 amino acids. The germline V and J ends were trimmed by 3 bases and 3 bases, with 18 bases remaining between them. The full variable domain, its missing parts supplied by reference TRBV30 and TRBJ2-1, is SQTIHQWPATLVQPVGSPLSLECTVEGTSNPNLYWYRQAAGRGLQLLFYSVGIGQISSEVPQNLSASRPQDRQFILSSKKLLLSDSGFYLCAWSEWGGPLYNEQFFGPGTRLTVL.

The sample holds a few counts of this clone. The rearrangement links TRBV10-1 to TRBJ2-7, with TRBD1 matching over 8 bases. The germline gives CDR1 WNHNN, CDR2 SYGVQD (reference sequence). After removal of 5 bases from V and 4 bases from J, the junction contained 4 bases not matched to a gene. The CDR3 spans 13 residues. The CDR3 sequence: CASSPGGMYEQYF. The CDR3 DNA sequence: TGCGCCAGCAGTCCAGGGGGCATGTACGAGCAGTACTTC.

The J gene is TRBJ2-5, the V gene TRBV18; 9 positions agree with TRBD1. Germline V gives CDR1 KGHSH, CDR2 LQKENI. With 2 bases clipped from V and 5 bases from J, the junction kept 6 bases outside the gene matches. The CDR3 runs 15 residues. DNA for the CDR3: TGTGCCAGCTCACCAAGACAGGGGGTAGAGGAGACCCAGTACTTC. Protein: CASSPRQGVEETQYF.

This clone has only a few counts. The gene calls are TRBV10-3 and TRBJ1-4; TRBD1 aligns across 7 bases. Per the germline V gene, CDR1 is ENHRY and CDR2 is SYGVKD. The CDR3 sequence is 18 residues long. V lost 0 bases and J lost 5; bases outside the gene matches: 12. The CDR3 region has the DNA TGTGCCATCAGTGAGTCGATCGTTTCGGGACAGCTAAATGAAAAACTGTTTTTT. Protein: CAISESIVSGQLNEKLFF.

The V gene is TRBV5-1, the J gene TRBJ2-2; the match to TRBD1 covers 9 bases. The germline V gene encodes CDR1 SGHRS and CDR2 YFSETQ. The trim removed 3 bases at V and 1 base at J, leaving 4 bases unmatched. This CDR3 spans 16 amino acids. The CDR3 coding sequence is TGCGCCAGCAGCTCACCGGGACAGGGGAACACCGGGGAGCTGTTTTTT. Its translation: CASSSPGQGNTGELFF.

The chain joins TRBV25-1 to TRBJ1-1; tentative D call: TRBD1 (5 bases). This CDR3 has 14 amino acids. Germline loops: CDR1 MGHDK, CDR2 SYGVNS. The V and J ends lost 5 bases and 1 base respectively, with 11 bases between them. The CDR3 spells CASSLGGRNTEAFF. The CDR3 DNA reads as TGTGCCAGCAGTTTGGGGGGACGGAACACTGAAGCTTTCTTT.

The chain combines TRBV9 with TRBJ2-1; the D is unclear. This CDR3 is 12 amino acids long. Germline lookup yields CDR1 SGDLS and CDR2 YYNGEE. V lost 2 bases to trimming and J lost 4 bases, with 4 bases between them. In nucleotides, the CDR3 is TGTGCCAGCAGCGTTGGTTACAATGAGCAGTTCTTC. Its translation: CASSVGYNEQFF.

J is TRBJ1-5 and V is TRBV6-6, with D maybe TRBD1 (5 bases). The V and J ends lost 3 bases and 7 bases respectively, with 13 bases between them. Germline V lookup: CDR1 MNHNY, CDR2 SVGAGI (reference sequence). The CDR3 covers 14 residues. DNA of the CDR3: TGTGCCAGCAGTTATTCAGGGTTCGGACAGCCCCAGCATTTT. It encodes CASSYSGFGQPQHF.

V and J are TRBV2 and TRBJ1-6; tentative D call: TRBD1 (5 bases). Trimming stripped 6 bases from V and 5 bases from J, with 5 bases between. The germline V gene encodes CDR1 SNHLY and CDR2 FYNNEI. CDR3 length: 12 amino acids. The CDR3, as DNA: TGTGCCAGCAGGGACAATAATTCACCCCTCCACTTT. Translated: CASRDNNSPLHF.

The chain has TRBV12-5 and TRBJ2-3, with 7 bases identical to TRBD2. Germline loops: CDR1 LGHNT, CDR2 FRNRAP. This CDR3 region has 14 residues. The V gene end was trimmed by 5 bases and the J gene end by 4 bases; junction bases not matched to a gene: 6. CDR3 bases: TGTGCTAGTGGTGACTGGGAGGGTTCAGATACGCAGTATTTT. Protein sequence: CASGDWEGSDTQYF.